Below, one T cell receptor beta chain is given with its context. This entry comes from a study of fetal regulatory T cell absence and autoimmunity. V lost 3 bases and J 2 bases, leaving 22 bases between the germline ends. Germline V lookup: CDR1 SQVTM, CDR2 ANQGSEA. CDR3 length: 17 residues. This table comes from immunoSEQ multiplex PCR, and its TCRdb copy is limited to in-frame clones, with some not included. The sample yields roughly 95,000 clones, approximately 75% seen once. The chain has TRBV29-1 and TRBJ1-1; a possible D gene is TRBD1 (5 bases). The clonotype was recovered from a male donor with IPEX syndrome. Input material: pancreas tissue. CDR3 residues: CSVEMRAGDRANTEAFF. The DNA of the CDR3 is TGCAGCGTTGAGATGCGGGCGGGGGACCGGGCCAACACTGAAGCTTTCTTT.